The rows below give T cell receptor beta chains drawn from one sample of a study of beta chain features in type 1 diabetes. Measured with immunoSEQ multiplex PCR; TCRdb has only the in-frame clones, and not every one. This sample has about 650,000 clones, with approximately 13% found just once. Sequenced material: naive CD4+ T cells from blood. The receptors were sampled from a man in his thirties or forties with type 1 diabetes. CDR3s include the opening cysteine and the closing phenylalanine or tryptophan. Fields, in order: clone size, J gene, D gene, V gene, CDR3 protein, CDR3 DNA. A D gene is named only where the DNA matches it firmly. Clone sizes are given selectively: once, few, many, or a class where the clone is expanded.

>few|TRBJ2-1|NA|TRBV6-1
CASSGGLAGNEQFF
TGTGCCAGCAGTGGGGGACTCGCTGGGAATGAGCAGTTCTTC
>NA|TRBJ2-7|TRBD1|TRBV5-1
CASSLQGAREQYF
TGCGCCAGCAGCTTGCAGGGGGCGCGAGAGCAGTACTTC
>NA|TRBJ2-3|NA|TRBV9
CASSPYSAVGGTQYF
TGTGCCAGCAGCCCCTATAGCGCCGTGGGCGGTACGCAGTATTTT
>NA|TRBJ1-1|NA|TRBV29-1
CSVERGGGRAFF
TGCAGCGTTGAACGGGGAGGCGGGAGAGCTTTCTTT
>NA|TRBJ1-1|NA|TRBV6-1
CASAPGGGITEAFF
TGTGCCAGCGCCCCCGGCGGGGGGATCACTGAAGCTTTCTTT
>NA|TRBJ2-5|NA|TRBV5-4
CASSSGREGFETQYF
TGTGCCAGCAGTTCAGGCCGCGAGGGGTTTGAGACCCAGTACTTC
>few|TRBJ2-3|TRBD1|TRBV9
CASSPTGQGADTQYF
TGTGCCAGCAGCCCGACGGGACAGGGAGCAGATACGCAGTATTTT
>few|TRBJ2-7|NA|TRBV28
CASSLSWPASYEQYF
TGTGCCAGCAGTTTATCATGGCCAGCTTCCTACGAGCAGTACTTC
>NA|TRBJ1-2|NA|TRBV5-1
CASSLEESGYGYTF
TGCGCCAGCAGCTTGGAGGAGAGTGGCTATGGCTACACCTTC
>few|TRBJ2-7|NA|TRBV5-1
CASSLEDSSYEQYF
TGCGCCAGCAGCTTGGAGGACAGCTCCTACGAGCAGTACTTC
>NA|TRBJ2-5|NA|TRBV19
CASSKGSTSKETQYF
TGTGCCAGTAGTAAAGGCTCGACATCGAAGGAGACCCAGTACTTC
>NA|TRBJ1-4|NA|TRBV7-2
CASSLDGGTAATNEKLFF
TGTGCCAGCAGCTTAGATGGAGGGACCGCTGCAACTAATGAAAAACTGTTTTTT
>few|TRBJ1-6|TRBD1|TRBV10-2
CASSETGVYNSPLHF
TGCGCCAGCAGTGAGACAGGGGTCTATAATTCACCCCTCCACTTT
>few|TRBJ1-2|NA|TRBV4-3
CASSQGRRQNYGYTF
TGCGCCAGCAGCCAAGGCAGGCGACAGAACTATGGCTACACCTTC
>NA|TRBJ2-3|NA|TRBV28
CASSTGGGTDTQYF
TGTGCCAGCAGCACCGGGGGAGGCACAGATACGCAGTATTTT
>NA|TRBJ2-6|NA|TRBV7-8
CASSLVRTATSGANVLTF
TGTGCCAGCAGCTTAGTGCGGACAGCGACCTCTGGGGCCAACGTCCTGACTTTC
>NA|TRBJ1-1|TRBD1|TRBV7-2
CASSFRQGNTEAFF
TGTGCCAGCAGCTTTAGACAGGGGAACACTGAAGCTTTCTTT
>few|TRBJ1-1|NA|TRBV5-1
CASSSRGLGTEAFF
TGCGCCAGCAGCTCCAGGGGTCTGGGCACTGAAGCTTTCTTT
>NA|TRBJ2-7|NA|TRBV7-2
CASSLARIDYEQYF
TGTGCCAGCAGCTTAGCGCGGATTGACTACGAGCAGTACTTC
>NA|TRBJ2-1|NA|TRBV11-2
CASSLDLGGYEQFF
TGTGCCAGCAGCTTAGATCTTGGGGGTTATGAGCAGTTCTTC
>NA|TRBJ2-7|NA|TRBV9
CASSVGPGLSSYEQYF
TGTGCCAGCAGCGTAGGTCCGGGCTTAAGCTCCTACGAGCAGTACTTC
>NA|TRBJ2-2|NA|TRBV9
CASSVATYEDGNTGELFF
TGTGCCAGCAGCGTAGCTACATATGAGGACGGGAACACCGGGGAGCTGTTTTTT
>NA|TRBJ2-2|NA|TRBV4-3
CASSQASNTGELFF
TGCGCCAGCAGCCAAGCGTCGAACACCGGGGAGCTGTTTTTT
>few|TRBJ2-5|NA|TRBV7-2
CASSLLGAQETQYF
TGTGCCAGCAGCTTACTCGGGGCACAAGAGACCCAGTACTTC
>few|TRBJ2-1|NA|TRBV29-1
CSVGGLAYNEQFF
TGCAGCGTTGGGGGACTTGCCTACAATGAGCAGTTCTTC
>few|TRBJ2-3|NA|TRBV7-8
CASSLSSDTQYF
TGTGCCAGCAGCTTGAGCTCAGATACGCAGTATTTT
>NA|TRBJ2-5|NA|TRBV7-2
CASSLSASQETQYF
TGTGCCAGCAGCTTATCCGCCAGCCAAGAGACCCAGTACTTC
>NA|TRBJ1-1|NA|TRBV27
CASSYGRRGTEAFF
TGTGCCAGCAGTTATGGACGGCGGGGCACTGAAGCTTTCTTT